A selection of T cell receptor beta chains follows, all from one sample in a study of T cells after yellow fever vaccination. MiXCR, run by TCRdb on the 5' RACE reads, gives a single entry per CDR3 protein. The sample has 550,000 or so distinct CDR3 sequences, about a fifth seen once. The input for sequencing was PBMCs, taken 15 days after the yellow fever booster vaccination. These TCRs come from a man aged 25 to 45 who received the YFV17D yellow fever vaccine. The CDR3 runs from the conserved cysteine through the conserved F or W. Each record gives: CDR3 protein, CDR3 DNA, CDR3 length, clone size, D gene, J gene, V gene. The D gene is left open where the match is weak. Size tells how often a clone was seen (once, few, many) or the class of an expanded clone, and some rows leave it out.

CATSAQQGAFNEQFF,TGTGCCACCAGTGCCCAACAGGGGGCCTTCAATGAGCAGTTCTTC,15,NA,TRBD1,TRBJ2-1,TRBV24-1
CSASGHSTDTQYF,TGCAGTGCTAGCGGCCATAGCACAGATACGCAGTATTTT,13,few,NA,TRBJ2-3,TRBV20-1
CASSRLTDNYGYTF,TGTGCCAGCAGCCGCTTGACAGACAACTATGGCTACACCTTC,14,NA,NA,TRBJ1-2,TRBV3-1
CSAWGPGGDWYEQYF,TGCAGTGCTTGGGGCCCAGGGGGGGATTGGTACGAGCAGTACTTC,15,few,NA,TRBJ2-7,TRBV20-1
CASSQYTGELFF,TGTGCCAGCAGTCAATATACCGGGGAGCTGTTTTTT,12,few,NA,TRBJ2-2,TRBV6-1
CSASLSGSGDTQYF,TGCAGTGCTAGCTTAAGCGGTTCCGGGGATACGCAGTATTTT,14,NA,NA,TRBJ2-3,TRBV20-1
CSARRLAGFSSYNEQFF,TGCAGTGCTAGACGGCTAGCCGGTTTTAGCTCCTACAATGAGCAGTTCTTC,17,few,NA,TRBJ2-1,TRBV20-1
CSVVTGRGFF,TGCAGCGTCGTTACAGGGAGGGGGTTCTTC,10,NA,NA,TRBJ2-1,TRBV29-1
CASSLAAGGVNEQFF,TGTGCCAGCAGCTTAGCTGCGGGAGGAGTCAATGAGCAGTTCTTC,15,NA,TRBD2,TRBJ2-1,TRBV7-2
CASSQGPLRGGTGLGDTQYF,TGCGCCAGCAGCCAAGGGCCACTGAGGGGCGGGACAGGGTTGGGAGATACGCAGTATTTT,20,few,TRBD1,TRBJ2-3,TRBV4-1
CAWREAGVLTDTQYF,TGTGCCTGGAGGGAGGCGGGAGTGCTAACAGATACGCAGTATTTT,15,NA,TRBD2,TRBJ2-3,TRBV30
CSAQGESTDTQYF,TGCAGCGCTCAGGGGGAGAGCACAGATACGCAGTATTTT,13,NA,TRBD1,TRBJ2-3,TRBV20-1
CASSGSDNDLYGYTF,TGTGCCAGCAGCGGTTCAGACAACGACCTCTATGGCTACACCTTC,15,NA,NA,TRBJ1-2,TRBV9
CASGRRVHQPQHF,TGTGCCAGCGGACGGAGGGTACATCAGCCCCAGCATTTT,13,NA,NA,TRBJ1-5,TRBV27
CSVEGGADYGYTF,TGCAGCGTTGAAGGTGGGGCGGACTATGGCTACACCTTC,13,few,NA,TRBJ1-2,TRBV29-1
CASSLEGTDQPQHF,TGCGCCAGCAGCTTGGAAGGGACGGATCAGCCCCAGCATTTT,14,NA,NA,TRBJ1-5,TRBV5-1
CASSRTAGTLKNIQYF,TGCGCCAGCAGCCGGACAGCTGGAACTCTCAAAAACATTCAGTACTTC,16,NA,NA,TRBJ2-4,TRBV5-1